The 6 T cell receptor beta chains presented below share a single source sample, sequenced in a study of regulatory T cells in long-lasting Graves disease. Investigators prepared the TCR beta libraries by applying iRepertoire HTBI primers and Arm-PCR of CDR3 regions. One entry per CDR3 protein, called by TCRdb with MiXCR from the multiplex PCR reads. The top ten hold approximately 16% of the sample, which has approximately 400,000 distinct CDR3 sequences, more than 13% seen once. As for time point: newly diagnosed GD, antithyroid drugs for less than 3 months. PBMC-derived RNA was used for the TCR library. These same records also appear under a second study, on T cells in Graves' hyperthyroidism and ophthalmopathy.

The sequences come from peripheral blood mononuclear cells (PBMCs), collected at new diagnosis, from a patient treated with antithyroid drugs. The receptors were gathered from a woman aged 25 to 39 with Graves disease.

The V call is TRBV4-1, the J call TRBJ1-5; D gene unclear. This CDR3 has 16 residues. CDR1 is MGHRA, CDR2 YSYEKL, per germline. The V end was cut by 1 base, the J end by 3 bases, with 13 bases between. The CDR3: CASSQVPWQLNQPQHF. In DNA form, the CDR3 reads TGCGCCAGCAGCCAAGTCCCGTGGCAGCTCAATCAGCCCCAGCATTTT.

The gene calls are TRBV20-1 and TRBJ2-5; D is tentatively TRBD1 or TRBD2 (5 bases each). V dropped 0 bases and J dropped 5 bases, with 16 bases sitting between them. The CDR3 runs 15 residues. The germline V gene has CDR1 DFQATT and CDR2 SNEGSKA (reference sequence). Here the CDR3 reads CSARDVRDPGETQYF. As DNA, the CDR3 is TGCAGTGCTAGAGACGTTAGGGACCCTGGGGAGACCCAGTACTTC.

This clonotype has just a few counts. This chain uses TRBV9 with TRBJ2-5; D possibly corresponds to TRBD2 (5 bases). The CDR3 covers 14 residues. V was pared by 0 bases and J by 5 bases, with 11 bases between. The germline gives CDR1 SGDLS, CDR2 YYNGEE. In DNA form, the CDR3 reads TGTGCCAGCAGCGTAGGCCCGGGGTTGGAGACCCAGTACTTC. Translated: CASSVGPGLETQYF.

The rearrangement links TRBV6-9 to TRBJ2-1; TRBD2 agrees at 9 bases. V shed 3 bases and J 3 bases; nucleotides not matched to a gene: 9. The CDR3 totals 17 residues. CDR1 is MNHGY, CDR2 SVAAGI, per germline. The CDR3, as DNA: TGTGCCAGCAGTTACGGGGAGACTAGCGGAGACTACAATGAGCAGTTCTTC. Its protein is CASSYGETSGDYNEQFF.

This clonotype was seen only a few times. The V gene is TRBV9, the J gene TRBJ1-2; D possibly corresponds to TRBD1 (6 bases). V was clipped by 4 bases and J by 4 bases, with 14 bases between them. Per germline, CDR1 SGDLS and CDR2 YYNGEE. CDR3 length: 14 residues. The CDR3 DNA is TGTGCCAGCAGCAGAAAGGGGGGCCTCTATGGCTACACCTTC. It translates to CASSRKGGLYGYTF.

As to this clonotype: This may be a read error, as it is one base from a much larger clone. Because it lacks the conserved phenylalanine or tryptophan at the end, this CDR3 is likely a read error. The V and J genes are TRBV6-9 and TRBJ1-1; D gene unclear. CDR3 length: 13 residues. Trimming cost V 4 bases and J 9 bases, with 15 bases left between them. CDR1 and CDR2 (germline): MNHGY, SVAAGI. Here the CDR3 reads CASSLTPFRQAFL. As DNA, the CDR3 is TGTGCCAGCAGTTTAACACCCTTTCGGCAAGCTTTCCTT.